This T cell receptor beta chain is from a study of blood T cell repertoires in COVID-19. Germline V lookup: CDR1 SGHNT, CDR2 YYREEE (reference sequence). The CDR3 length is 13 residues. The V and J ends lost 9 bases and 1 base respectively, with 13 bases between them. Some clones are missing from TCRdb's copy, which holds only in-frame ones; the method was immunoSEQ multiplex PCR. The sample yields roughly 91,000 clones, 65% to 80% seen once. The sample consisted of peripheral blood. The rearrangement links TRBV5-4 to TRBJ1-1; no clear D. The TCR originated in a man aged 70-80 years with acute or convalescent COVID-19. For the CDR3, the DNA is TGTGCCAATCTCGGACGGGAGAACACTGAAGCTTTCTTT. Translated, it gives CANLGRENTEAFF.